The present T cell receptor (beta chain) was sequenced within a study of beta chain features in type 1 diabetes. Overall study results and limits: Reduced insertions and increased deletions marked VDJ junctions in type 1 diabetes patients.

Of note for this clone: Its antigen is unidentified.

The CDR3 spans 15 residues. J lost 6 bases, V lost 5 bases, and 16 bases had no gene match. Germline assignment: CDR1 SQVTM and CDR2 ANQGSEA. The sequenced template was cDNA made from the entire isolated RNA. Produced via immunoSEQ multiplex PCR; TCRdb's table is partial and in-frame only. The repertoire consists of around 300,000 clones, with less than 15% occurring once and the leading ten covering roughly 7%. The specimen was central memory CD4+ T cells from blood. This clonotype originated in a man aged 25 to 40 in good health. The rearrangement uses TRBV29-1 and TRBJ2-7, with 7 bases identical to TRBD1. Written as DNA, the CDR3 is TGCAGCGTTTCGAATCCAAACAGGGGTACAGGCGAGCAGTACTTC. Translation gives CSVSNPNRGTGEQYF.